This TCR beta chain came from a study of OX40 agonist ivuxolimab in advanced cancers. Study-level background: Every patient in dose escalation had hepatocellular carcinoma, melanoma, renal cell or head and neck cancer. Partial responses were recorded for three patients, including one with hepatocellular carcinoma and two with cutaneous melanoma. Findings and limits, study-wide: Mean expanded clone counts were higher in CD8+ than CD4+ T cells. Both CD4+ and CD8+ T cell populations in blood had undergone clonal expansion by week 6 at 0.1 to 3.0 mg/kg.

The CDR3 has 14 residues. Per the germline V gene, CDR1 is LNHNV and CDR2 is YYDKDF (reference sequence). V gave up 3 bases and J gave up 0 bases, with 6 bases separating them. Libraries were prepared by immunoSEQ multiplex PCR; TCRdb keeps only in-frame clonotypes and omits some of them. The sample holds about 83,000 clones, about 90% seen once. This clone was detected a few times. What it recognizes is unknown. Material: CD4+ or CD8+ T cells sorted from blood, obtained in a trial of the OX40 agonist ivuxolimab. The genes are TRBV15 and TRBJ1-5; no clear D gene. The clonotype originates from an adult with an advanced solid tumor such as melanoma, head and neck, liver or kidney cancer. The CDR3 DNA follows: TGTGCCACCAGCAGCGATTATAGCAATCAGCCCCAGCATTTT. Amino acid sequence: CATSSDYSNQPQHF.